The 5 T cell receptor beta chains given below trace back to one sample, sequenced in a study of sequential checkpoint blockade in melanoma. The treatment denotes: randomized to nivolumab then ipilimumab (arm A) or the reverse (arm B). Here immunoSEQ multiplex PCR was the method, and the copy in TCRdb shows in-frame clones only, minus some. Among about 7,000 clones listed, 20% were seen once. Sequenced here: tumor tissue (inferred from file names), sampled from a patient given nivolumab and ipilimumab in sequence. These receptors were collected from a human donor with melanoma.

The chain employs TRBV19 and TRBJ2-1, with D perhaps TRBD1 (6 bases). This CDR3 has 13 amino acids. The V gene's germline CDR1 is LNHDA and CDR2 SQIVND (reference sequence). V was clipped by 5 bases and J by 4 bases, with 9 bases between them. The CDR3 here is CASSPRGYNEQFF. As DNA, the CDR3 is TGTGCCAGTAGTCCCAGGGGTTACAATGAGCAGTTCTTC.

In nucleotides, the CDR3 is TGTGCCAGCAGTGTCTCCGGGACAGGGCTACAGGGTCAGCCCCAGCATTTT. Translating gives CASSVSGTGLQGQPQHF. The V and J genes are TRBV9 and TRBJ1-5; 9 positions agree with TRBD1. CDR1 and CDR2 from the germline V gene are SGDLS and YYNGEE. The CDR3 is 17 residues long. V was clipped by 5 bases and J by 6 bases; unmatched bases: 15.

This clone was detected many times. The V and J genes are TRBV11-3 and TRBJ2-6; weak D call: TRBD1 (5 bases). V lost 5 bases to trimming and J lost 0 bases, with 14 bases between them. The CDR3 spans 17 residues. Germline lookup yields CDR1 SGHNT and CDR2 YENEEA. CDR3 coding DNA: TGTGCCAGCAGCACCATGACAGACATCTCTGGGGCCAACGTCCTGACTTTC. Protein sequence: CASSTMTDISGANVLTF.

The chain is built from TRBV12-5 and TRBJ2-7; the match to TRBD2 covers 7 bases. Losses at the gene ends were 3 bases for V and 0 bases for J; bases not matched to a gene: 11. In germline, CDR1 is LGHNT, CDR2 FRNRAP. The CDR3 runs 17 residues. CDR3: CASGFLERGSRSYEQYF. In DNA form, the CDR3 reads TGTGCTAGTGGTTTCCTCGAGCGGGGCTCTCGCTCCTACGAGCAGTACTTC.

This clone was found many times. CDR3 region: CASSLGSGVVEDTQYF. The CDR3 DNA sequence: TGTGCCAGCAGCTTAGGTAGCGGGGTGGTAGAAGATACGCAGTATTTT. The genes are TRBV11-3 and TRBJ2-3, with 8 bases matching TRBD2. CDR3 length: 16 residues. Trimming took 1 base from V and 5 from J; bases not matched to a gene: 8. Germline V gives CDR1 SGHNT, CDR2 YENEEA.